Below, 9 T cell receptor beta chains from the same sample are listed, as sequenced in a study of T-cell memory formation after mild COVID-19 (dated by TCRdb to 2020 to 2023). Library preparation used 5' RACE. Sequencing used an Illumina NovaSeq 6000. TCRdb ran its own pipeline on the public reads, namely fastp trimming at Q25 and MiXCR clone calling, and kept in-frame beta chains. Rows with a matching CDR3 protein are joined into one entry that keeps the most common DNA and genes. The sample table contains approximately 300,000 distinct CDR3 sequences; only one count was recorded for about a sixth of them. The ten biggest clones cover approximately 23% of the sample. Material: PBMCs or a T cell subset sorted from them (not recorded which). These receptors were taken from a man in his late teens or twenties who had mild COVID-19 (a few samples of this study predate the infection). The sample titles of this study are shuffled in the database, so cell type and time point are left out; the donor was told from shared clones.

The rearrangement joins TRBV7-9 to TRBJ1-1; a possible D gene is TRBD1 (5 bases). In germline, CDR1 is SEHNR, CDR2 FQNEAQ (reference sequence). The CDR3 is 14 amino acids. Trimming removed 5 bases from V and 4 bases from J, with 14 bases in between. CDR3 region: CASSRDWGGTEAFF. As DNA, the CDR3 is TGTGCCAGCAGCAGGGACTGGGGGGGCACTGAAGCTTTCTTT.

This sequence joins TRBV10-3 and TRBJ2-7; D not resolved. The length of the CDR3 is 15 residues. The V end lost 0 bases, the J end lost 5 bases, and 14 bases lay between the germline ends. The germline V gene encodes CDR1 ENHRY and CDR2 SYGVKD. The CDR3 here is CAISESLGGYDEQYF. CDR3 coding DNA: TGTGCCATCAGTGAGTCGCTGGGTGGTTACGACGAGCAGTACTTC.

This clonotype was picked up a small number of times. CDR3 DNA: TGCGCCAGCAGCTTTTTAGGACAGGGGAGAGAAAAACTGTTTTTT. This translates into CASSFLGQGREKLFF. This chain joins TRBV5-1 and TRBJ1-4; 9 bases line up with TRBD1. Germline loops: CDR1 SGHRS, CDR2 YFSETQ. The CDR3 runs to 15 residues. Unmatched junction bases numbered 7, after V lost 2 bases and J lost 8 bases.

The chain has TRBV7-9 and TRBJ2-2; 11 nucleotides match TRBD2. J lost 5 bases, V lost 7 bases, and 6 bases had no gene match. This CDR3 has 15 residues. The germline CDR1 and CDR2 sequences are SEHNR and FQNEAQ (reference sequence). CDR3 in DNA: TGTGCCAGCATGCTAGCGGGGGGCCATACCGGGGAGCTGTTTTTT. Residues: CASMLAGGHTGELFF.

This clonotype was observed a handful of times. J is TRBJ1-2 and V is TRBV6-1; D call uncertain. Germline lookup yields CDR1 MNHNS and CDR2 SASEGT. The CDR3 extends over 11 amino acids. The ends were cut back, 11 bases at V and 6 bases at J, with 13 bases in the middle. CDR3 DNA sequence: TGTGCCGGTAGCTTCCTCGATGGCTACACCTTC. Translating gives CAGSFLDGYTF.

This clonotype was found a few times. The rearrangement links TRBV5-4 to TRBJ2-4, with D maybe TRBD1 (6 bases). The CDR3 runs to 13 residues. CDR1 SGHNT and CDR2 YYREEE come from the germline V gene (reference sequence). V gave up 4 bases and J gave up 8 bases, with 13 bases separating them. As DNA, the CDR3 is TGTGCCAGCAGCCACAGGGATGGGGACATTCAGTACTTC. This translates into CASSHRDGDIQYF.

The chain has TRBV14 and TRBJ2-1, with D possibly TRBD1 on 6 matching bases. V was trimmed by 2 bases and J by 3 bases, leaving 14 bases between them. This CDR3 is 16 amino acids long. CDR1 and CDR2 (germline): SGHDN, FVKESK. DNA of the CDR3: TGTGCCAGCAGCCAACTGACCGGGACAATCTACAATGAGCAGTTCTTC. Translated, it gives CASSQLTGTIYNEQFF.

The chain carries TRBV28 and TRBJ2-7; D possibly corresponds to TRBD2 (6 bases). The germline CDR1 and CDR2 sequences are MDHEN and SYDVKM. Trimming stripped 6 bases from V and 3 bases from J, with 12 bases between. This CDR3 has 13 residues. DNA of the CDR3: TGTGCCAGCAGACGGGACTTTGGCTACGAGCAGTACTTC. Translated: CASRRDFGYEQYF.

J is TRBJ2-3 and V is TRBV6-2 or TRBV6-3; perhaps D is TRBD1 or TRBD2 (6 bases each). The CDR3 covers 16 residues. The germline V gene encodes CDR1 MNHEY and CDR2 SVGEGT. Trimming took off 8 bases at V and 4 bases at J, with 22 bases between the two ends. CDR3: CASAPRGAPSADTQYF. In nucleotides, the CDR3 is TGTGCCAGCGCCCCGAGGGGGGCACCCTCGGCAGATACGCAGTATTTT.